These 13 T cell receptor beta chains were all obtained from the same sample, sequenced in a study of blood T cells in healthy people across ages. For the second PCR, which ran for roughly 6 to 11 cycles, a sample-barcoded 5' primer and a J-beta primer mix were used. MiXCR, applied by TCRdb to the 5' RACE reads, yields one record per CDR3 protein. In the table there are around 650,000 distinct CDR3 sequences, about 34% of which are singletons. The sample was blood. These TCRs come from a woman over 75 in good health.

The genes are TRBV2 and TRBJ2-5; D remains unclear. The CDR3 sequence is 14 residues long. Trimming shortened V by 1 base and J by 5 bases, and 11 bases separated the two germline ends. Germline CDR1 reads SNHLY; CDR2 reads FYNNEI. The CDR3 region is CASSEEAGHETQYF. The CDR3 DNA sequence: TGTGCCAGCAGTGAAGAGGCAGGCCACGAGACCCAGTACTTC.

The CDR3, as DNA: TGTGCCAGCAGCTTAGGTTCTGAGTTGGGGGAGCAGTACTTC. It is translated as CASSLGSELGEQYF. This rearrangement joins TRBV7-3 to TRBJ2-7, with D hard to call. V lost 2 bases, J lost 7 bases, and 15 bases lay in between. This CDR3 contains 14 residues. From germline, CDR1 is SGHTA and CDR2 FQGTGA. The whole variable domain, filled in from reference TRBV7-3 and TRBJ2-7, reads GAGVSQTPSNKVTEKGKYVELRCDPISGHTALYWYRQSLGQGPEFLIYFQGTGAADDSGLPNDRFFAVRPEGSVSTLKIQRTERGDSAVYLCASSLGSELGEQYFGPGTRLTVT.

In this sample, this clonotype turned up many times. The chain uses TRBV6-1 and TRBJ2-7, with D possibly TRBD1 on 6 matching bases. Trimming shortened V by 7 bases and J by 4 bases, and 11 bases separated the two germline ends. Germline V CDR1 and CDR2: MNHNS, SASEGT. The CDR3 contains 12 residues. CDR3 bases: TGTGCCAGCACTGGGGACATTTACGAGCAGTACTTC. As protein: CASTGDIYEQYF.

This clonotype has more than one count but fewer than ten. The V gene is TRBV4-2, the J gene TRBJ2-7; TRBD1 aligns across 9 bases. Germline CDR1 and CDR2: LGHNA and YNFKEQ. This CDR3 has 14 amino acids. Trimming removed 4 bases from V and 4 bases from J; junction bases left unmatched: 5. The CDR3 here is CASSRDRVLYEQYF. DNA for the CDR3: TGTGCCAGCAGCCGGGACAGGGTATTGTACGAGCAGTACTTC.

In its sample, this clonotype was seen many times. The chain links TRBV12-3 or TRBV12-4 to TRBJ2-7; D assignment may be TRBD1 or TRBD2 (5 bases each). Trimming pared 8 bases from V and 0 bases from J, leaving 14 bases between. The CDR3 extends over 14 amino acids. The CDR3 loop reads CASGTLRVSYEQYF. CDR3 nucleotides: TGTGCCAGCGGGACCTTGAGGGTCTCCTACGAGCAGTACTTC.

This clonotype was observed at least ten times. The V and J genes are TRBV6-5 and TRBJ1-6; a possible D gene is TRBD1 (5 bases). Per the germline V gene, CDR1 is MNHEY and CDR2 is SVGAGI. The CDR3 has 16 residues. V was pared by 5 bases and J by 7 bases, with 18 bases between. In nucleotides, the CDR3 is TGTGCCAGCAGTACCCTCGGGGCAGTGACAAATTCACCCCTCCACTTT. Protein: CASSTLGAVTNSPLHF.

This clonotype was seen many times. The V and J genes are TRBV27 and TRBJ1-2; D unresolved. Trimming shortened V by 3 bases and J by 2 bases, and 13 bases separated the two germline ends. There are 15 residues in the CDR3. Germline loops: CDR1 MNHEY, CDR2 SMNVEV (reference sequence). CDR3 nucleotides: TGTGCCAGCAGTTTCTCCGGAGGCGGAAACTATGGCTACACCTTC. Translation: CASSFSGGGNYGYTF.

The V and J genes are TRBV9 and TRBJ1-4; D is ambiguous. Germline V CDR1 and CDR2: SGDLS, YYNGEE. V lost 4 bases and J lost 5, with 6 bases in between. This CDR3 region has 12 residues. The CDR3 sequence: CASSTGNEKLFF. The CDR3, as DNA: TGTGCCAGCAGCACGGGAAATGAAAAACTGTTTTTT.

Ten or more counts support this clonotype. V gene TRBV4-2 combines with J gene TRBJ2-1; the D gene could be TRBD1 or TRBD2 (5 bases each). The length of the CDR3 is 15 residues. The V gene lost 6 bases and the J gene lost 1 base, with 13 bases spanning the gap. The germline V gene has CDR1 LGHNA and CDR2 YNFKEQ. CDR3 in amino acids: CASRRTGTSYNEQFF. Written as DNA, the CDR3 is TGTGCCAGCAGGCGGACCGGGACGTCCTACAATGAGCAGTTCTTC.

The CDR3, as DNA: TGCAGTGCTAGAGATTCCTATTTCTATGGCTACACCTTC. Translated, it gives CSARDSYFYGYTF. This rearrangement joins TRBV20-1 to TRBJ1-2; D gene unclear. CDR3 size: 13 residues. Deletions cut 0 bases from V and 4 bases from J, with 9 bases between. Germline V gene lookup returns CDR1 DFQATT and CDR2 SNEGSKA (reference sequence).

The chain employs TRBV18 and TRBJ1-2; D ambiguous. Trimming pared 3 bases from V and 5 bases from J, leaving 16 bases between. Germline CDR1 KGHSH, CDR2 LQKENI. This CDR3 is 15 amino acids long. The CDR3, as DNA: TGTGCCAGCTCACCCCTCGGGCAGTTTATGTATGGCTACACCTTC. It is translated as CASSPLGQFMYGYTF.

In this sample, this clonotype turned up many times. CDR3 in DNA: TGTGCCAGCAGCCAAGCTTGGGGGCGACGCGGGGGAACTTACAATGAGCAGTTCTTC. Amino acids: CASSQAWGRRGGTYNEQFF. The chain is built from TRBV3-1 and TRBJ2-1; D may be TRBD2 (7 bases). Germline V lookup: CDR1 LGHDT, CDR2 YNNKEL (reference sequence). The CDR3 extends over 19 amino acids. V was cut by 1 base and J by 4 bases, with 23 bases left in between.

The chain recombines TRBV6-5 with TRBJ2-7, with D hard to call. The CDR3 totals 16 residues. V lost 4 bases to trimming and J lost 2 bases, with 18 bases between them. Germline lookup yields CDR1 MNHEY and CDR2 SVGAGI. The CDR3 loop reads CASSSGQASLTYEQYF. Here the CDR3 DNA reads TGTGCCAGCAGTTCTGGTCAGGCCTCGCTGACCTACGAGCAGTACTTC.